This TCR beta chain was identified in a study of shared clonotypes between healthy human individuals. This clone appeared once. The antigen is undetermined. CD45RO-negative, CCR7-selected cells formed the naive CD8 fraction, which excluded terminally differentiated effector memory CD45RA+ cells. Those who donated were healthy HIV-negative adults, with no recent acute infections or vaccinations reported. Study-wide findings and caveats: When compared with the clonotypes that were shared by all four sorted-subset donors, the non-shared clonotypes turned out to have lower generation probabilities. Rarefaction curves obtained for sorted subsets showed sequencing incomplete despite large depth.

CDR3 size: 13 residues. V gave up 6 bases and J gave up 6 bases, with 12 bases separating them. Some 32,000 T cell genomes, or about 0.2 ug DNA, went into the sorted-subset replicate PCRs. TCRdb keeps only in-frame clones here, not all; method: immunoSEQ multiplex PCR. The table shows some 2.1 million clones, with around 93% occurring only once. The TCR was taken from a young man in good health. Some clones in this sample may be carry-over from other donors' samples. The sequenced sample consisted of naive CD8+ T cells from PBMCs. The chain combines TRBV5-7 with TRBJ2-2, with D tentatively TRBD1 or TRBD2 (6 bases each). TRBV5-7 is assigned to the ORF class and has an uncertain function. CDR3 amino acids: CASTDGGPGELFF. In DNA form, the CDR3 reads TGTGCCAGCACCGATGGGGGGCCCGGGGAGCTGTTTTTT.